These 10 T cell receptor beta chains originate from one sample sequenced in a study of T cells after yellow fever vaccination. Each CDR3 protein gets one entry after TCRdb re-called the 5' RACE reads with MiXCR. The table records 100,000 to 150,000 distinct CDR3 sequences, about 8.2% of them present only once. The sample in question was CD8+ T cells sorted from PBMCs, obtained on the day of the yellow fever booster vaccination. Source of these receptors: a man aged 18 to 29 who received the YFV17D yellow fever vaccine.

This clonotype was detected ten times or more. This chain links TRBV5-1 with TRBJ2-7; perhaps TRBD1 as D (6 bases). This CDR3 is built from 14 residues. V was clipped by 4 bases and J by 3 bases, with 14 bases between them. Germline V lookup: CDR1 SGHRS, CDR2 YFSETQ. CDR3 bases: TGCGCCAGCAGCCAAGGGATAGGGGGCTACGAGCAGTACTTC. It translates to CASSQGIGGYEQYF.

The rearrangement links TRBV7-2 to TRBJ2-3, with D unresolved. Trimming left V 1 base short and J 2 bases short, with 7 bases between. This CDR3 comprises 14 residues. The germline gives CDR1 SGHTA, CDR2 FQGNSA. CDR3 loop: CASSLDGYTDTQYF. The CDR3 bases are TGTGCCAGCAGCTTAGATGGGTACACAGATACGCAGTATTTT.

For this clonotype: This may be a read error: a much more frequent sequence differs by one nucleotide. V and J are TRBV12-3 or TRBV12-4 and TRBJ1-1, with 7 bases matching TRBD1. The CDR3 has 12 amino acids. The CDR3 here is CASSLGQTDAFF. The CDR3 nucleotides are TGTGCCAGCAGTTTGGGACAGACTGATGCTTTCTTT.

The rearrangement uses TRBV5-1 and TRBJ1-1, with D possibly matching TRBD1 (6 bases). Germline lookup yields CDR1 SGHRS and CDR2 YFSETQ. There are 14 residues in the CDR3. V was shortened by 4 bases and J by 0 bases, with 10 bases between the two germline ends. This chain's CDR3 is CASSPYRVNTEAFF. For the CDR3, the DNA is TGCGCCAGCAGCCCGTACAGGGTGAACACTGAAGCTTTCTTT.

Ten or more counts support this clonotype. The rearrangement uses TRBV29-1 and TRBJ1-5; D possibly corresponds to TRBD1 (6 bases). Germline V CDR1 and CDR2: SQVTM, ANQGSEA. The CDR3 covers 15 residues. Trimming took 7 bases from V and 2 from J, leaving 18 bases between them. CDR3 in amino acids: CSAWDTMGGNQPQHF. The DNA for the CDR3 is TGCAGCGCCTGGGACACTATGGGGGGCAATCAGCCCCAGCATTTT.

V gene TRBV10-3 combines with J gene TRBJ2-3; no clear D gene. Trimming stripped 10 bases from V and 2 bases from J, with 16 bases between. The CDR3 loop spans 14 amino acids. Germline CDR1 is ENHRY and CDR2 is SYGVKD. The CDR3 region has the DNA TGTGCCACCCTGGACCCCACCACCACAGATACGCAGTATTTT. Protein sequence: CATLDPTTTDTQYF.

This clonotype was seen a few times. The V call is TRBV6-5, the J call TRBJ2-5; the D is unclear. The V and J ends lost 4 bases and 5 bases respectively, with 17 bases between them. The germline V gene encodes CDR1 MNHEY and CDR2 SVGAGI. The CDR3 length is 15 residues. The CDR3 DNA reads as TGTGCCAGCAGTTCCCCCGGCCGCTCGGGTGAGACCCAGTACTTC. Translation: CASSSPGRSGETQYF.

This clonotype was observed many times. V is TRBV5-1 and J is TRBJ2-2, with 7 bases matching TRBD2. Per the germline V gene, CDR1 is SGHRS and CDR2 is YFSETQ. This CDR3 contains 15 residues. Trimming cost V 4 bases and J 7 bases; bases outside gene matches: 10. Written as DNA, the CDR3 is TGCGCCAGCAGCCTCCAGGTAGCGGGCCTCGGGGAGCTGTTTTTT. Amino acids: CASSLQVAGLGELFF.

The V and J genes are TRBV12-3 or TRBV12-4 and TRBJ1-5; no firm D call. The CDR3 totals 15 residues. V was shortened by 5 bases and J by 0 bases, with 11 bases between the two germline ends. This CDR3 reads CASSPMRGSNQPQHF. The CDR3, as DNA: TGTGCCAGCAGTCCGATGCGGGGTAGCAATCAGCCCCAGCATTTT.

The chain links TRBV6-5 to TRBJ2-2; D remains ambiguous. The V and J ends lost 0 bases and 6 bases respectively, with 11 bases between them. Germline V CDR1 and CDR2: MNHEY, SVGAGI. The CDR3 has 15 residues. This chain's CDR3 is CASSYSLVFSGELFF. CDR3 coding DNA: TGTGCCAGCAGTTACTCTCTAGTTTTCTCCGGGGAGCTGTTTTTT.